Presented here are 18 T cell receptor beta chains from one specimen sequenced in a study of blood T cell repertoires in COVID-19 (TCRdb year 2020). Receptors were amplified or captured by the immunoSEQ multiplex PCR assay. Imported from immuneACCESS, the table was reduced by TCRdb to in-frame sequences with V and J called. These copies leave out some clones; in studies compared against another copy, an unresolved V gene accounts for under half, and the cause of the remainder is not known. This sample comprises 120,000 to 150,000 clones, around 90% of them detected only once. The ten largest make up over 0.85% of the sample. The sample comprised peripheral blood. The receptors here all came from a woman aged 45 to 65 with acute or convalescent COVID-19.

The rearrangement joins TRBV15 to TRBJ2-3, with 11 positions matching TRBD2. The junction had 0 bases not matched to a gene; V was cut back by 1 base and J by 3 bases. Germline V gene sequence: CDR1 LNHNV, CDR2 YYDKDF (reference sequence). The CDR3 loop spans 15 amino acids. This CDR3 reads CATSRGTSGTDTQYF. DNA of the CDR3: TGTGCCACCAGCAGAGGGACTAGCGGGACAGATACGCAGTATTTT.

CDR3 amino acids: CASRRDTEAFF. As DNA, the CDR3 is TGTGCCAGTCGGAGAGACACTGAAGCTTTCTTT. V usage is TRBV19 and J usage is TRBJ1-1; no firm D call. Trimming removed 8 bases at V and 3 bases at J, with 7 bases between. Germline V lookup: CDR1 LNHDA, CDR2 SQIVND (reference sequence). This CDR3 is built from 11 residues.

The count of this clone is one. The V and J genes are TRBV11-2 and TRBJ2-7, with 7 bases lining up with TRBD2. V trimming: 5 bases; J trimming: 0 bases; junction bases outside the gene matches: 10. The CDR3 is 16 residues long. From germline, CDR1 is SGHAT and CDR2 FQNNGV. The DNA of the CDR3 is TGTGCCAGCAGCGTCACACCGGGGGGAGTCTCCTACGAGCAGTACTTC. It codes for CASSVTPGGVSYEQYF.

V and J are TRBV2 and TRBJ1-4; a weak D match, TRBD1 (6 bases). The CDR3 has 15 amino acids. Germline CDR1 is SNHLY and CDR2 is FYNNEI. V was clipped by 6 bases and J by 5 bases, with 16 bases between them. This CDR3 is CASRDGQTRNEKLFF. The CDR3 coding sequence is TGTGCCAGCAGAGATGGACAGACCCGAAATGAAAAACTGTTTTTT.

J is TRBJ2-2 and V is TRBV10-3; TRBD2 might be the D (6 bases). From germline, CDR1 is ENHRY and CDR2 SYGVKD. V lost 3 bases, J lost 0 bases, and 11 bases lay in between. The CDR3 contains 16 residues. Written as DNA, the CDR3 is TGTGCCATCAGTGATCCGGGGACTTCGAACACCGGGGAGCTGTTTTTT. This sequence encodes CAISDPGTSNTGELFF.

V usage is TRBV19 and J usage is TRBJ1-2; possibly TRBD1 for D (6 bases). V shed 3 bases and J shed 2 bases, with 10 bases lying between them. The CDR3 has 14 amino acids. Looked up from germline, CDR1 is LNHDA and CDR2 is SQIVND (reference sequence). The CDR3 DNA sequence: TGTGCCAGTAGTATGGACGGACAGAACTATGGCTACACCTTC. Amino acids: CASSMDGQNYGYTF. The complete variable domain, with remaining parts taken from reference TRBV19 and TRBJ1-2, reads DGGITQSPKYLFRKEGQNVTLSCEQNLNHDAMYWYRQDPGQGLRLIYYSQIVNDFQKGDIAEGYSVSREKKESFPLTVTSAQKNPTAFYLCASSMDGQNYGYTFGSGTRLTVV.

V usage is TRBV5-5 and J usage is TRBJ1-5, with 7 positions matching TRBD1. CDR3 length equals 14 residues. Germline CDR1 SGHKS, CDR2 YYEKEE (reference sequence). V lost 4 bases and J lost 2; bases outside the gene matches: 3. In DNA form, the CDR3 reads TGTGCCAGCAGCCGACAGGGAGGCAATCAGCCCCAGCATTTT. This sequence encodes CASSRQGGNQPQHF.

The gene calls are TRBV3-1 (or the pseudogene TRBV3-2) and TRBJ2-1; no reliable D call. Germline-derived CDR1 and CDR2 are LGHDT and YNNKEL (reference sequence). V gave up 3 bases and J gave up 6 bases, with 12 bases separating them. The CDR3 spans 14 residues. CDR3 protein: CASSHTLGFNEQFF. As DNA, the CDR3 is TGTGCCAGCAGCCACACTCTAGGCTTCAATGAGCAGTTCTTC.

In its sample, this clone was seen once. V usage is TRBV7-7 and J usage is TRBJ2-2; 13 bases match TRBD2. The V gene's germline CDR1 is SSHAT and CDR2 FNYEAQ (reference sequence). V lost 6 bases to trimming and J lost 4 bases; unmatched junction nucleotides: 5. The CDR3 runs to 16 residues. The CDR3 nucleotides are TGTGCCAGCAGACTAGCGGGAGGGCCTGGCACCGGGGAGCTGTTTTTT. Translated, it gives CASRLAGGPGTGELFF.

Concerning this clone: One end of the junction is discordant with germline, which a read error may explain. This sequence joins TRBV18 and TRBJ2-2; perhaps TRBD2 as D (6 bases). This CDR3 contains 14 residues. Germline V gene lookup returns CDR1 KGHSH and CDR2 LQKENI. The CDR3 spells CASSPLTSTEELFF. DNA for the CDR3: TGTGCCAGCTCACCCCTAACTAGCACCGAGGAGCTGTTTTTT.

The chain joins TRBV3-1 (or the pseudogene TRBV3-2) to TRBJ2-1; TRBD2 agrees at 9 bases. V lost 3 bases and J lost 6; bases outside the gene matches: 9. This CDR3 is built from 16 residues. CDR1 and CDR2 from the germline V gene are LGHDT and YNNKEL (reference sequence). CDR3 sequence: CASSHRGRGGSNEQFF. CDR3 in DNA: TGTGCCAGCAGCCATAGAGGGCGGGGGGGCTCCAATGAGCAGTTCTTC.

The J gene is TRBJ1-6, the V gene TRBV7-2; D is possibly TRBD1 (6 bases). The ends were cut back, 4 bases at V and 8 bases at J, with 12 bases in the middle. The CDR3 spans 14 residues. CDR1 is SGHTA and CDR2 is FQGNSA in the germline V gene. CDR3 in amino acids: CASSSPGGHSPLHF. The CDR3 DNA is TGTGCCAGCAGCTCCCCTGGGGGCCATTCACCCCTCCACTTT.

J is TRBJ2-1 and V is TRBV7-3; D is undetermined. CDR3 length: 14 residues. V was clipped by 4 bases and J by 6 bases, with 13 bases between them. The germline V gene has CDR1 SGHTA and CDR2 FQGTGA. The CDR3 spells CASSSPPSSNEQFF. CDR3 DNA sequence: TGTGCCAGCAGCTCCCCCCCATCCAGCAATGAGCAGTTCTTC.

This clone is termed medium-sized. J is TRBJ1-5 and V is TRBV30; TRBD1 might be the D (5 bases). V lost 0 bases and J 7 bases, leaving 13 bases between the germline ends. Germline CDR1 reads GTSNPN; CDR2 reads SVGIG (reference sequence). The CDR3 has 14 amino acids. Here the CDR3 reads CAWSVGAGGQPQHF. Written as DNA, the CDR3 is TGTGCCTGGAGTGTTGGGGCCGGAGGGCAGCCCCAGCATTTT.

The chain uses TRBV9 and TRBJ1-2; 8 bases fit TRBD1. In germline, CDR1 is SGDLS, CDR2 YYNGEE. V dropped 6 bases and J dropped 0; count of bases not matched to a gene: 7. This CDR3 comprises 15 residues. The CDR3 region is CASTRQGLANYGYTF. The CDR3 DNA sequence: TGTGCCAGCACCAGACAGGGGTTAGCTAACTATGGCTACACCTTC.

The rearrangement joins TRBV30 to TRBJ2-7; 8 bases are a match to TRBD2. Germline V CDR1 and CDR2: GTSNPN, SVGIG (reference sequence). The CDR3 consists of 17 residues. V lost 2 bases and J lost 2; bases outside the gene matches: 14. The CDR3 nucleotides are TGTGCCTGGAGTCCTTTGGGGATCGGCGGGGGGCCCTACGAGCAGTACTTC. It codes for CAWSPLGIGGGPYEQYF.

The CDR3 nucleotides are TGTGCCAGCAGCAAAGGGGCAGGGGGAGAGACCCAGTACTTC. It encodes CASSKGAGGETQYF. The rearrangement uses TRBV21-1 and TRBJ2-5; TRBD1, the table's D call, was not compared with the DNA. TRBV21-1 is labeled a pseudogene. CDR3 length: 14 residues.

This sequence joins TRBV9 and TRBJ1-1; 9 positions agree with TRBD1. The V gene end was trimmed by 3 bases and the J gene end by 4 bases; junction bases not matched to a gene: 10. Germline CDR1 is SGDLS and CDR2 is YYNGEE. CDR3 length equals 16 residues. The CDR3 nucleotides are TGTGCCAGCAGCGGTCCCGGGACAGGGACGGGCACTGAAGCTTTCTTT. Protein product: CASSGPGTGTGTEAFF.